A single sample is the source of the 20 T cell receptor beta chains below, sequenced in a study of T cell changes during pregnancy in multiple sclerosis. Sequencing used immunoSEQ multiplex PCR; TCRdb keeps in-frame clones, though not all of them. There are around 42,000 clones in the sample; about 91% occur only once, and around 0.5% lies in the top ten. The sequencing here drew on CD4+ T cells from peripheral blood mononuclear cells, taken in the second trimester of pregnancy. The receptors come from a female donor in good health, enrolled as a control in a pregnancy study.

This sequence joins TRBV6-5 and TRBJ2-7; D is perhaps TRBD2 (6 bases). The CDR3 consists of 14 residues. Germline V gives CDR1 MNHEY, CDR2 SVGAGI. The V end was cut by 7 bases, the J end by 2 bases, with 15 bases between. The CDR3 protein is CASTRLVGPYEQYF. CDR3 bases: TGTGCCAGCACCCGACTAGTCGGCCCCTACGAGCAGTACTTC.

Written as DNA, the CDR3 is TGCGCCAGCCTCAGGGTTCAGGTAAACATTCAGTACTTC. Translation gives CASLRVQVNIQYF. This sequence joins TRBV23-1 and TRBJ2-4; TRBD1 is a possible D gene (5 bases). TRBV23-1 is recorded as an ORF, its role being uncertain. The CDR3 is 13 residues long. V lost 8 bases, J lost 6 bases, and 14 bases lay in between.

V gene TRBV28 combines with J gene TRBJ2-7, with 7 bases matching TRBD2. The CDR3 spans 13 residues. The germline V gene has CDR1 MDHEN and CDR2 SYDVKM. V was clipped by 6 bases and J by 2 bases; unmatched bases: 4. The CDR3 region is CASREGRAYEQYF. The CDR3 DNA is TGTGCCAGCAGGGAGGGGAGGGCCTACGAGCAGTACTTC.

V is TRBV19 and J is TRBJ2-1; D not certain. CDR1 is LNHDA, CDR2 SQIVND, per germline (reference sequence). The length of the CDR3 is 17 residues. The V end lost 5 bases, the J end lost 0 bases, and 17 bases lay between the germline ends. CDR3 amino acids: CASSVSIGFSSYNEQFF. The CDR3 DNA follows: TGTGCCAGTAGTGTCTCTATCGGGTTTAGCTCCTACAATGAGCAGTTCTTC.

The chain combines TRBV5-1 with TRBJ2-1, with 8 bases aligning to TRBD2. CDR3 size: 15 residues. Germline CDR1 and CDR2: SGHRS and YFSETQ. After removal of 4 bases from V and 0 bases from J, the junction contained 3 bases not matched to a gene. The DNA for the CDR3 is TGCGCCAGCAGCGTAGCGGGACCCTCCTACAATGAGCAGTTCTTC. Translating it yields CASSVAGPSYNEQFF.

The V and J genes are TRBV5-1 and TRBJ2-1; 11 bases match TRBD2. Unmatched junction bases numbered 11, after V lost 4 bases and J lost 8 bases. The CDR3 extends over 16 amino acids. Germline V gene lookup returns CDR1 SGHRS and CDR2 YFSETQ. CDR3 in amino acids: CASSGGVSGGAHEQFF. CDR3 nucleotide sequence: TGCGCCAGCAGCGGGGGAGTTAGCGGGGGGGCCCATGAGCAGTTCTTC. Using reference TRBV5-1 and TRBJ2-1 for the parts outside the CDR3, the full variable domain is KAGVTQTPRYLIKTRGQQVTLSCSPISGHRSVSWYQQTPGQGLQFLFEYFSETQRNKGNFPGRFSGRQFSNSRSEMNVSTLELGDSALYLCASSGGVSGGAHEQFFGPGTRLTVL.

Only a few counts were recorded for this clone. The chain uses TRBV7-2 and TRBJ1-1, with D possibly matching TRBD1 (6 bases). CDR1 is SGHTA and CDR2 is FQGNSA in the germline V gene. V lost 11 bases to trimming and J lost 7 bases, with 20 bases between them. The CDR3 totals 13 residues. DNA of the CDR3: TGTGCCGGACAGAGGCAGCTGAGTAATGAAGCTTTCTTT. Amino acid sequence: CAGQRQLSNEAFF.

V gene TRBV19 combines with J gene TRBJ2-5, with 10 bases aligning to TRBD1. V dropped 3 bases and J dropped 4; count of bases not matched to a gene: 8. The CDR3 is 16 amino acids. CDR1 is LNHDA and CDR2 is SQIVND in the germline V gene (reference sequence). CDR3 region: CASSIRDRGSPETQYF. CDR3 bases: TGTGCCAGTAGTATCCGGGACAGGGGATCCCCAGAGACCCAGTACTTC.

The chain employs TRBV7-9 and TRBJ1-1; possibly TRBD1 for D (5 bases). Trimming cost V 5 bases and J 1 base, with 11 bases left between them. Germline values: CDR1 SEHNR, CDR2 FQNEAQ (reference sequence). The CDR3 is 14 residues long. The CDR3 coding sequence is TGTGCCAGCAGCCCGGGACTTACGAACACTGAAGCTTTCTTT. Translation gives CASSPGLTNTEAFF. Drawing the rest from reference TRBV7-9 and TRBJ1-1, the complete variable domain is DTGVSQNPRHKITKRGQNVTFRCDPISEHNRLYWYRQTLGQGPEFLTYFQNEAQLEKSRLLSDRFSAERPKGSFSTLEIQRTEQGDSAMYLCASSPGLTNTEAFFGQGTRLTVV.

V and J are TRBV27 and TRBJ2-7; TRBD1 matches at 8 bases. The CDR3 is 15 residues long. Trimming removed 4 bases from V and 3 bases from J; junction bases left unmatched: 8. CDR1 is MNHEY and CDR2 is SMNVEV in the germline V gene (reference sequence). The CDR3 DNA is TGTGCCAGCAGTTCCGATCAGGGGGCTTTCTACGAGCAGTACTTC. Translation gives CASSSDQGAFYEQYF.

The V and J genes are TRBV5-1 and TRBJ2-7; 9 bases align to TRBD1. The germline CDR1 and CDR2 sequences are SGHRS and YFSETQ. The junction had 6 bases not matched to a gene; V was cut back by 5 bases and J by 3 bases. This CDR3 contains 14 residues. The CDR3: CASSSDRGNYEQYF. The CDR3 DNA reads as TGCGCCAGCAGTTCGGACAGGGGAAACTACGAGCAGTACTTC.

This chain connects TRBV30 to TRBJ1-4; 10 positions agree with TRBD1. The CDR3 sequence is 14 residues long. With 2 bases clipped from V and 8 bases from J, the junction kept 5 bases outside the gene matches. Germline CDR1 GTSNPN, CDR2 SVGIG (reference sequence). The CDR3 protein is CAWSRTGGWEKLFF. In nucleotides, the CDR3 is TGTGCCTGGAGTCGGACAGGGGGTTGGGAAAAACTGTTTTTT.

The V gene is TRBV5-5, the J gene TRBJ2-7, with D uncertain. Deletions cut 4 bases from V and 2 bases from J, with 13 bases between. The CDR3 length is 14 residues. In germline, CDR1 is SGHKS, CDR2 YYEKEE (reference sequence). The CDR3 coding sequence is TGTGCCAGCAGCCATCCAGGTTCAACCTACGAGCAGTACTTC. It codes for CASSHPGSTYEQYF.

The V and J genes are TRBV4-1 and TRBJ2-1, with 7 bases identical to TRBD2. The CDR3 totals 16 residues. V lost 0 bases, J lost 11 bases, and 13 bases stayed unmatched. Germline CDR1 reads MGHRA; CDR2 reads YSYEKL. The CDR3 is CASSQDPQRGPLKQFF. The CDR3 nucleotides read TGCGCCAGCAGCCAAGATCCCCAGCGGGGACCCCTTAAGCAGTTCTTC.

The chain links TRBV10-2 to TRBJ2-5, with 9 nucleotides matching TRBD2. Germline CDR1 is WSHSY and CDR2 is SAAADI. The CDR3 is 14 amino acids. V lost 7 bases to trimming and J lost 2 bases; unmatched junction nucleotides: 5. The CDR3 nucleotides read TGCGCCAGCACGGGTAGCGGGGGACAAGAGACCCAGTACTTC. It specifies CASTGSGGQETQYF.

V gene TRBV11-3 combines with J gene TRBJ2-2; 13 nucleotides match TRBD2. In germline, CDR1 is SGHNT, CDR2 YENEEA. This CDR3 is 15 amino acids long. The trim removed 6 bases at V and 4 bases at J, leaving 2 bases unmatched. This CDR3 is CASSRTSGSTGELFF. DNA for the CDR3: TGTGCCAGCAGTCGGACTAGCGGGAGCACCGGGGAGCTGTTTTTT.

V is TRBV18 and J is TRBJ2-1; 7 nucleotides align to TRBD2. Germline assignment: CDR1 KGHSH and CDR2 LQKENI. J gave up 1 base and V 3 bases, and 3 bases lay outside the gene matches. The CDR3 runs to 15 residues. The DNA for the CDR3 is TGTGCCAGCTCACCTCCCGGGGGGTCCTACAATGAGCAGTTCTTC. Its translation: CASSPPGGSYNEQFF.

This rearrangement joins TRBV7-3 to TRBJ2-1; 11 bases are a match to TRBD2. The CDR3 extends over 16 amino acids. The germline V gene has CDR1 SGHTA and CDR2 FQGTGA. V gave up 5 bases and J gave up 2 bases; unmatched junction bases: 5. The CDR3 region has the DNA TGTGCCAGCAGCCTGACTAGCGGGGCCGCCTACAATGAGCAGTTCTTC. Translating gives CASSLTSGAAYNEQFF.

This sequence joins TRBV7-3 and TRBJ2-3; D perhaps matches TRBD2 (6 bases). In germline, CDR1 is SGHTA, CDR2 FQGTGA. The CDR3 is 15 residues long. Deletions cut 1 base from V and 4 bases from J, with 12 bases between. CDR3 in amino acids: CASSLRSGEADTQYF. The CDR3 region has the DNA TGTGCCAGCAGCTTAAGGTCGGGAGAGGCAGATACGCAGTATTTT.

The rearrangement joins TRBV28 to TRBJ1-2; TRBD1 agrees at 7 bases. This CDR3 has 12 residues. V was pared by 6 bases and J by 4 bases, with 2 bases of the junction left unmatched. CDR1 is MDHEN, CDR2 SYDVKM, per germline. The CDR3 nucleotides are TGTGCCAGCAGGGACAGGCTCTATGGCTACACCTTC. It translates to CASRDRLYGYTF.